This T cell receptor (beta chain) is from a study of T cell repertoires in cytomegalovirus infection. Across the whole study: Public TCR beta signatures provided an indication of both CMV infection and a matching HLA type.

About this clonotype: Its antigen remains unidentified.

Each CDR3 protein gets one entry after TCRdb re-called the reads with MiXCR. The sample lists 360,000 or so distinct CDR3 sequences, around a third occurring once. Findings and limits, study-wide: The study found HLA-C-restricted CMV-specific TCR beta clonotypes dominating the ex vivo response. Using cumulative public TCR beta family frequency, the authors identified those who carried CMV together with the relevant HLA.

The CDR3 is 13 amino acids. Deletions cut 4 bases from V and 2 bases from J, with 7 bases between. From germline, CDR1 is SGHTA and CDR2 FQGTGA. The chain is built from TRBV7-3 and TRBJ2-3, with D uncertain. The sequence came from a human donor in good health (CMV status not recorded). Some clones in this sample may be carry-over from other donors' samples. The sequenced sample was cultured PBMCs, obtained from culture after CMV antigen stimulation. In DNA, the CDR3 is TGTGCCAGCAGCTCACAGATCACAGATACGCAGTATTTT. Translating gives CASSSQITDTQYF.